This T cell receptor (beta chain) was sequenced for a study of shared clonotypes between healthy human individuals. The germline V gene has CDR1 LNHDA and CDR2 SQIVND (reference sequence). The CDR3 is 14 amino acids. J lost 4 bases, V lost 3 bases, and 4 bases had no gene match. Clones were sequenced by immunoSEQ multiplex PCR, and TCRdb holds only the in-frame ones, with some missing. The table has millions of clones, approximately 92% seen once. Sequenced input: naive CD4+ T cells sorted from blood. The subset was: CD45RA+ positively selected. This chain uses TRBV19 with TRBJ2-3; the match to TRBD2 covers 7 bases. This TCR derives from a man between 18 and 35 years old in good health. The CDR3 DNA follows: TGTGCCAGTAGTATGCGGGAGATAGCAGATACGCAGTATTTT. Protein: CASSMREIADTQYF.